The clone carrying this T cell receptor (beta chain) was counted ten times or more. What it binds is unknown. The data were obtained in a study of T cells in Graves' hyperthyroidism and ophthalmopathy. Whole-study findings and limits: Onset of ophthalmopathy came a median around 7.1 months after the model predicted it.

V lost 6 bases to trimming and J lost 1 base, with 12 bases between them. The germline gives CDR1 SGHAT, CDR2 FQNNGV. The CDR3 contains 14 residues. Regions amplified from RNA transcripts were the TCR beta CDR3 regions. First-round RT-PCR of the TCR CDR3 relied on the HTBI primer set. MiXCR was run by TCRdb on the multiplex PCR reads, yielding one entry per CDR3 protein. The sample yields more than 500,000 distinct CDR3 sequences, roughly 15% seen once. Patients having uncontrolled infection, another autoimmune disease, pregnancy or lactation were not included. Clinical symptoms, serum thyroxine and TRAb, thyroid ultrasound and orbital computed tomography were used for the diagnoses.

This receptor was identified in a woman between 35 and 50 years old with Graves' ophthalmopathy. Sequencing input: blood. The V call is TRBV11-2, the J call TRBJ1-2; D is unclear. DNA of the CDR3: TGTGCCAGCAGTCGAGGATCTCTTAACTATGGCTACACCTTC. It encodes CASSRGSLNYGYTF.